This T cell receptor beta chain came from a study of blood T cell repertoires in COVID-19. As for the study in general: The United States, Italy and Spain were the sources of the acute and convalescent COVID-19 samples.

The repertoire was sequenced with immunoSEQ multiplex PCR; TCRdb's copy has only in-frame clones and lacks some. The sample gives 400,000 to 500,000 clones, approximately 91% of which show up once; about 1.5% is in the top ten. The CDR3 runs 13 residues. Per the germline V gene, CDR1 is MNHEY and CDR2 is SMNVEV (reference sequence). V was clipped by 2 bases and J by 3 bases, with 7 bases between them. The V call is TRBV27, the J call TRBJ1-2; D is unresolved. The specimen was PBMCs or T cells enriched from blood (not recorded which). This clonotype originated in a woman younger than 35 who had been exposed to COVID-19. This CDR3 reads CASSLREDYGYTF. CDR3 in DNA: TGTGCCAGCAGTTTAAGGGAGGACTATGGCTACACCTTC.